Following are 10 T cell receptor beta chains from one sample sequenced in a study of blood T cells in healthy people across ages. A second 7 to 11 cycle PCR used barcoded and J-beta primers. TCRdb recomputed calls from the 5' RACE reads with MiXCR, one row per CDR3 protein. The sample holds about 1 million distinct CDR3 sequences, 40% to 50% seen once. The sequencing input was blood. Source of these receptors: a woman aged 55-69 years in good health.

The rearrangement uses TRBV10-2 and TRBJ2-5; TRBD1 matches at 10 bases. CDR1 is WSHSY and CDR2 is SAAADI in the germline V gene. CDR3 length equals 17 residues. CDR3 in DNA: TGCGCAACCTCTGTGACAGGGGGCGGCCCCGTACAAGAGACCCAGTACTTC. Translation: CATSVTGGGPVQETQYF.

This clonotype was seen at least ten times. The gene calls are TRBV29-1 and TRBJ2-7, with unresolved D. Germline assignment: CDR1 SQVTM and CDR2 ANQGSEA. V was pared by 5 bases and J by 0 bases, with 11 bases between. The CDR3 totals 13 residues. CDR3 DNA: TGCAGCGTTAATTTGCTTAGCTCCTACGAGCAGTACTTC. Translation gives CSVNLLSSYEQYF.

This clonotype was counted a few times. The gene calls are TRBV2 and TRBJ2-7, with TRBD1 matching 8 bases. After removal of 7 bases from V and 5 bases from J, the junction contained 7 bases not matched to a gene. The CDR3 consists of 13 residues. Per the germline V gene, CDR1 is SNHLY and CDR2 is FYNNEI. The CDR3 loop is CASNPGQVHEQYF. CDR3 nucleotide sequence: TGTGCCAGCAACCCGGGACAGGTCCACGAGCAGTACTTC.

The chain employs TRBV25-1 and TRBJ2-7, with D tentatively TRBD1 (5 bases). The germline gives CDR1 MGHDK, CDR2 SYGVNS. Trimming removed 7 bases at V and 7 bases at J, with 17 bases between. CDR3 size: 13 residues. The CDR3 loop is CASMGRIYNEQYF. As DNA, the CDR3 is TGTGCCAGCATGGGGCGGATCTACAATGAGCAGTACTTC.

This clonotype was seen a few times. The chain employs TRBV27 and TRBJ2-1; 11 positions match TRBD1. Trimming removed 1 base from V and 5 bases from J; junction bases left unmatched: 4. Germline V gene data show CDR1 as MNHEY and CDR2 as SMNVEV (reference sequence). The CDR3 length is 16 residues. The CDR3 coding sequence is TGTGCCAGCAGTTTATTTGGGACAGGGGGTAACAATGAGCAGTTCTTC. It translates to CASSLFGTGGNNEQFF.

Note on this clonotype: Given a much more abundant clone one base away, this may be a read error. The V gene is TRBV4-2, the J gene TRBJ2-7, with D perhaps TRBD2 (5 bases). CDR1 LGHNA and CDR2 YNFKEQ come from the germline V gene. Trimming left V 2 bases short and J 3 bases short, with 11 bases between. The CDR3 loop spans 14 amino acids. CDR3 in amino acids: CASSQRLAGYEQYF. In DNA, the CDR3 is TGTGCCAGCAGCCAAAGGCTAGCTGGCTACGAGCAGTACTTC.

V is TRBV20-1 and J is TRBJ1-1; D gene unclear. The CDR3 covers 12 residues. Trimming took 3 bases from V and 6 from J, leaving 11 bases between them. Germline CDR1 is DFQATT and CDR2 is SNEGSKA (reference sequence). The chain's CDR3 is CSASGPGAEAFF. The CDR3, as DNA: TGCAGTGCTAGTGGGCCCGGCGCTGAAGCTTTCTTT.

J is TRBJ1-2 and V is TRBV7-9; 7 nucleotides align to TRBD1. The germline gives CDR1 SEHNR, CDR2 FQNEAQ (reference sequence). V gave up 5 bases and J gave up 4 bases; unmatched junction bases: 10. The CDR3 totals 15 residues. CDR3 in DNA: TGTGCCAGCAGCCCTTCGGGCAGGGGGGTCTATGGCTACACCTTC. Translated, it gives CASSPSGRGVYGYTF. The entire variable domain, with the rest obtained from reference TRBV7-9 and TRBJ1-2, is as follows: DTGVSQNPRHKITKRGQNVTFRCDPISEHNRLYWYRQTLGQGPEFLTYFQNEAQLEKSRLLSDRFSAERPKGSFSTLEIQRTEQGDSAMYLCASSPSGRGVYGYTFGSGTRLTVV.

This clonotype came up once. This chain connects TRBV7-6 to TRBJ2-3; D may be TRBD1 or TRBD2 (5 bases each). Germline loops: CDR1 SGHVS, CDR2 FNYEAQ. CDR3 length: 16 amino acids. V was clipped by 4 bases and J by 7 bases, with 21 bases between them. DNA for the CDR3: TGTGCCAGCAGCTCCCCGATCCGGGACCGAACGAATACGCAGTATTTT. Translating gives CASSSPIRDRTNTQYF. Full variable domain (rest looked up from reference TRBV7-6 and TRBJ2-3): GAGVSQSPRYKVTKRGQDVALRCDPISGHVSLYWYRQALGQGPEFLTYFNYEAQQDKSGLPNDRFSAERPEGSISTLTIQRTEQRDSAMYRCASSSPIRDRTNTQYFGPGTRLTVL.

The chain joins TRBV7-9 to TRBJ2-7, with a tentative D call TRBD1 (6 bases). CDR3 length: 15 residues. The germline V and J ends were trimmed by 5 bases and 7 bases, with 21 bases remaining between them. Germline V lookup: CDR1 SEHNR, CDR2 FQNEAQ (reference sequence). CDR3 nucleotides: TGTGCCAGCAGCCCCTTCGCCAGGGGATTATATGAGCAGTACTTC. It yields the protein CASSPFARGLYEQYF.